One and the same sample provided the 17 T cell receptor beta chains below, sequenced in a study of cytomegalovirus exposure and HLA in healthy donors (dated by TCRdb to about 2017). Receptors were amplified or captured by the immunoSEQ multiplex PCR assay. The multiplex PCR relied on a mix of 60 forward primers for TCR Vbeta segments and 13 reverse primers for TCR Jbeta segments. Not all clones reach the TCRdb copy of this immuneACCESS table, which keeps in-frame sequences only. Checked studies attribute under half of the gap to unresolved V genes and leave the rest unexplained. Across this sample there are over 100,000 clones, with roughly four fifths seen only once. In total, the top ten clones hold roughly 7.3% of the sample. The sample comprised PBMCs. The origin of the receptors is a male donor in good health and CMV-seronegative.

Here the CDR3 DNA reads TGCGCCAGCAGCCCAGACTTTTTGAACAGGGACTATGGCTACACCTTC. It specifies CASSPDFLNRDYGYTF. This rearrangement joins TRBV4-3 to TRBJ1-2, with D possibly TRBD1 on 6 matching bases. V was pared by 4 bases and J by 3 bases, with 18 bases between. This CDR3 has 16 residues. Germline V gene lookup returns CDR1 LGHNA and CDR2 YSLEER.

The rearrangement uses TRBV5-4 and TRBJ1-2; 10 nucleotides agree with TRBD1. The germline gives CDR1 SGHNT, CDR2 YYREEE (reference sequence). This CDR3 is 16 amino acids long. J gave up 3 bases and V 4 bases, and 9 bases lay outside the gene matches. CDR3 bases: TGTGCCAGCAGCGCGCGACCCGGGACAGGGGACTATGGCTACACCTTC. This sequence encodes CASSARPGTGDYGYTF.

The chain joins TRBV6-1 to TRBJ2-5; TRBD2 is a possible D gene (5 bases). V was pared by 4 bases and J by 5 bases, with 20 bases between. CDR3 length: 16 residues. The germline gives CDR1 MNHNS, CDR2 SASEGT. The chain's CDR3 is CASSAERPRDWETQYF. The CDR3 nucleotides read TGTGCCAGCAGTGCTGAAAGGCCCCGGGATTGGGAGACCCAGTACTTC.

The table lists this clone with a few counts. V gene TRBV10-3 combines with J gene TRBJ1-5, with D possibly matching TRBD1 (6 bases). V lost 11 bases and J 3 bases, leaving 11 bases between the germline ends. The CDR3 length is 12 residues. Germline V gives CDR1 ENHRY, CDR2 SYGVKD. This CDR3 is CALRGINQPQHF. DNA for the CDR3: TGTGCCTTAAGGGGGATCAATCAGCCCCAGCATTTT.

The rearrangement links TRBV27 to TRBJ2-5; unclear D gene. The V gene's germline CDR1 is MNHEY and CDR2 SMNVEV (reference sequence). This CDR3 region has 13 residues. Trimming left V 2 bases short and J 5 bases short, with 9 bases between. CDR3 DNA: TGTGCCAGCAGTTTAGCAGGCCTGGAGACCCAGTACTTC. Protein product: CASSLAGLETQYF.

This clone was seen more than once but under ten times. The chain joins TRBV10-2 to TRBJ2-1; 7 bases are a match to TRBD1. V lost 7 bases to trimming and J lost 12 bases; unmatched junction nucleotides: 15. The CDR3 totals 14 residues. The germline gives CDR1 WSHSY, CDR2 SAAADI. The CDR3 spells CASNQGQSLGGQFF. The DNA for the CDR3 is TGCGCCAGCAATCAGGGACAGAGCCTAGGAGGGCAGTTCTTC.

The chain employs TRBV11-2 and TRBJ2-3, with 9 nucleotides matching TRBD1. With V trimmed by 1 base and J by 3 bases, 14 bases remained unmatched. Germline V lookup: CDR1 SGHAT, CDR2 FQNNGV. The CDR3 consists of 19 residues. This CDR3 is CASSLGPRLDRGETDTQYF. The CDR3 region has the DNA TGTGCCAGCAGCTTAGGCCCGCGTCTAGACAGGGGGGAGACAGATACGCAGTATTTT.

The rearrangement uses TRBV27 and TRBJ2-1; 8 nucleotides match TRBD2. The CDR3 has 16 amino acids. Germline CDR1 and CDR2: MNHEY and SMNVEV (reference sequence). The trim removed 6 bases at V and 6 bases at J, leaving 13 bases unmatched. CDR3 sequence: CASSARDPRGGNEQFF. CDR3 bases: TGTGCCAGCAGCGCGAGGGACCCCCGGGGGGGCAATGAGCAGTTCTTC.

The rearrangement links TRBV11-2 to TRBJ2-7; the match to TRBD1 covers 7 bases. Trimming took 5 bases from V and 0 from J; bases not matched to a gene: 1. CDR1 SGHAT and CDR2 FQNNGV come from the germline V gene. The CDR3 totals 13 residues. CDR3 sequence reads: CASSRDSSYEQYF. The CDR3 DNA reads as TGTGCCAGCAGCCGGGACAGCTCCTACGAGCAGTACTTC. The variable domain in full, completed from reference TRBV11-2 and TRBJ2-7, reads EAGVAQSPRYKIIEKRQSVAFWCNPISGHATLYWYQQILGQGPKLLIQFQNNGVVDDSQLPKDRFSAERLKGVDSTLKIQPAKLEDSAVYLCASSRDSSYEQYFGPGTRLTVT.

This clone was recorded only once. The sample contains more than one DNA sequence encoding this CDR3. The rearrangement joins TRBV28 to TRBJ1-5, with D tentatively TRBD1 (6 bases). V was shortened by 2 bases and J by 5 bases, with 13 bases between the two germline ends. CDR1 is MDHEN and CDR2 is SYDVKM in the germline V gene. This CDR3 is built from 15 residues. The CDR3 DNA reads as TGTGCCAGCAGTTTACTGTCAGGGGCAGATCAGCCCCAGCATTTT. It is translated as CASSLLSGADQPQHF.

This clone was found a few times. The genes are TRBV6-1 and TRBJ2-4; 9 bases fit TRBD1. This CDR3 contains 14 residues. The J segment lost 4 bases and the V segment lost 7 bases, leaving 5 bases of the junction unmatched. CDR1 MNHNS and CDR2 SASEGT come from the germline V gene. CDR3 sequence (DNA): TGTGCCAGCACCGGGACAGGGTCAAAAAACATTCAGTACTTC. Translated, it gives CASTGTGSKNIQYF.

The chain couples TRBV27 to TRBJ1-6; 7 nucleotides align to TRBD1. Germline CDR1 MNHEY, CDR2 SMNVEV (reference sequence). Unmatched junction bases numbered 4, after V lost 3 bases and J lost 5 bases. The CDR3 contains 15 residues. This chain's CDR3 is CASSFGTANNSPLHF. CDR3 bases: TGTGCCAGCAGTTTCGGGACAGCTAATAATTCACCCCTCCACTTT.

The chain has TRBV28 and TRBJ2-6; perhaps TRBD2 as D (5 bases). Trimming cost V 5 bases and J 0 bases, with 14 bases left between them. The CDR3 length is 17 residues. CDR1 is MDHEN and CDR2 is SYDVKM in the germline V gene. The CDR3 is CASSRRGWNSGANVLTF. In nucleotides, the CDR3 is TGTGCCAGCAGTCGCCGGGGATGGAACTCTGGGGCCAACGTCCTGACTTTC.

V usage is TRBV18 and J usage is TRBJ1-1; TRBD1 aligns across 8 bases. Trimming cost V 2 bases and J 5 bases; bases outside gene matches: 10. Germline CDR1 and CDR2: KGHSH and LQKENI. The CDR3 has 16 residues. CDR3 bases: TGTGCCAGCTCACCAATAGAAACAGGGGGGGGTACTGAAGCTTTCTTT. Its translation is CASSPIETGGGTEAFF.

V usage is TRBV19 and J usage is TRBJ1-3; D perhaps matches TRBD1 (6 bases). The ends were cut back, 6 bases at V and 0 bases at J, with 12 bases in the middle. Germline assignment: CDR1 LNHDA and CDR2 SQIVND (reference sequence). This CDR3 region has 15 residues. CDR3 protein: CASRDSGISGNTIYF. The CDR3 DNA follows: TGTGCCAGTAGGGACAGTGGGATCTCTGGAAACACCATATATTTT.

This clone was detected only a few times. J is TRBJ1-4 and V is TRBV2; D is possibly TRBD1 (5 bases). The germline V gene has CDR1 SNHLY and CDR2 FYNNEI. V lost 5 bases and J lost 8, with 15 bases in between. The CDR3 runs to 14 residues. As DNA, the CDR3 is TGTGCCAGCAGTACCGGGACGGGAGTAGAAAAACTGTTTTTT. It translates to CASSTGTGVEKLFF.

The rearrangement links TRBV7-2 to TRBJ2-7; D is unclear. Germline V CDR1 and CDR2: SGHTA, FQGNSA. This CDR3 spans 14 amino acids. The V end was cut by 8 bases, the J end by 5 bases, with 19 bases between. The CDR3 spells CASSRLISSHEQYF. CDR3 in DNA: TGTGCCAGCTCCAGACTGATTAGTTCCCACGAGCAGTACTTC.